What follows are 2 T cell receptor beta chains derived from one specimen sequenced in a study of PD-1 blockade in classical Hodgkin lymphoma. TCRdb keeps only in-frame clones here, not all; method: immunoSEQ multiplex PCR. The repertoire holds around 30,000 clones, with roughly 90% as singletons. Time point in this sample: newly diagnosed, previously untreated cHL patient sample. Thawed PBMCs underwent magnetic negative selection to yield purified CD4+ T cells. The specimen sequenced was CD4+ T cells from blood. These receptors all come from a human donor with classical Hodgkin lymphoma.

The J gene is TRBJ2-5, the V gene TRBV6-5, with 11 bases lining up with TRBD2. The end of the DNA is better explained by TRBJ2-7, so the J call may be wrong. The CDR3 consists of 15 residues. CDR1 and CDR2 from the germline V gene are MNHEY and SVGAGI. In nucleotides, the CDR3 is TGTGCCAGCAGTTTGACCGGGACTAGCGGCTACGAGCAGTACTTC. Its protein product is CASSLTGTSGYEQYF.

This chain links TRBV10-3 with TRBJ2-1; a possible D gene is TRBD2 (6 bases). Germline V CDR1 and CDR2: ENHRY, SYGVKD. V lost 10 bases to trimming and J lost 6 bases, with 16 bases between them. This CDR3 spans 13 amino acids. CDR3 nucleotides: TGTGCCACCAGCGGGTGGGTAGGCAATGAGCAGTTCTTC. Translating it yields CATSGWVGNEQFF.